The T cell receptor (beta chain) described here comes from a study of T cells in Graves' hyperthyroidism and ophthalmopathy. Study-wide context: Peripheral blood was acquired at first diagnosis, ahead of any therapy whatsoever.

TCR beta CDR3 regions were amplified from RNA transcripts. When the TCR CDR3 underwent first-round RT-PCR, the HTBI primer set was used. TCRdb re-derived calls from the multiplex PCR reads in MiXCR, one entry per CDR3 protein. Of fewer than 900,000 distinct CDR3 sequences listed, roughly 17% are singletons. This CDR3 comprises 16 residues. V was clipped by 2 bases and J by 3 bases; unmatched bases: 6. Looked up from germline, CDR1 is MGHRA and CDR2 is YSYEKL. This clonotype was counted a few times. Its antigen is not identified. Whole-study findings and limits: A model of 13 V-J pairs discriminated ophthalmopathy from stable hyperthyroidism. Most thyroid clonotypes expanded above 0.001 were also detected in blood.

Exclusion of a patient resulted from uncontrolled infection, other autoimmune disease, pregnancy or lactation. This TCR was sampled from a man younger than 35 with Graves' hyperthyroidism. The specimen was blood. The chain links TRBV4-1 to TRBJ2-7; TRBD2 agrees at 11 bases. In nucleotides, the CDR3 is TGCGCCAGCAGCCAAATGACTAGCGGGACCCACTACGAGCAGTACTTC. This sequence encodes CASSQMTSGTHYEQYF.